This T cell receptor (beta chain) was observed in a study of cytomegalovirus exposure and HLA in healthy donors. This CDR3 has 14 amino acids. V lost 1 base to trimming and J lost 3 bases; unmatched junction nucleotides: 3. In germline, CDR1 is GTSNPN, CDR2 SVGIG (reference sequence). The primer mix had 60 Vbeta and 13 Jbeta primers. The method was immunoSEQ multiplex PCR; TCRdb's version includes in-frame clones alone and lacks a portion of them. Counted here are 150,000 to 200,000 clones, around 75% occurring once; the ten biggest clones make up about 6%. The chain couples TRBV30 to TRBJ2-1; 7 bases are a match to TRBD2. The sequence was collected from a man aged 40-49 years in good health and CMV-seropositive. The source material was PBMCs. CDR3 sequence (DNA): TGTGCCTGGAGTGCGGGGGGACTCTACAATGAGCAGTTCTTC. It specifies CAWSAGGLYNEQFF.